Listed below are T cell receptor beta chains from one sample, sequenced in a study of T cell changes during pregnancy in multiple sclerosis. Repertoires were generated with immunoSEQ multiplex PCR, while TCRdb's copy carries only in-frame clones and drops some. The sample consists of some 31,000 clones, 91% of them appearing once. The specimen comprised CD8+ T cells from peripheral blood mononuclear cells, sampled in the second trimester of pregnancy. These receptors were obtained from a female donor in good health, enrolled as a control in a pregnancy study. Each CDR3 is given with its conserved first and last residue. The order of the fields is clone size, J gene, D gene, V gene, CDR3 DNA, CDR3 protein. A D gene is named only where the DNA matches it firmly. Size tells how often a clone was seen (once, few, many) or the class of an expanded clone, and some rows leave it out.

- | TRBJ2-7 | TRBD2 | TRBV9 | TGTGCCAGCAGCGTAGAAGCAGCGGGGGGGCAGGACGAGCAGTACTTC | CASSVEAAGGQDEQYF
- | TRBJ1-4 | - | TRBV6-5 | TGTGCCAGCAGCCAAACTCAAGGGGAGGCTGAAAAACTGTTTTTT | CASSQTQGEAEKLFF
- | TRBJ2-1 | TRBD1 | TRBV5-1 | TGCGCCAGCAGCTTGGTTCGGCAGGGGGCGGTAAATGAGCAGTTCTTC | CASSLVRQGAVNEQFF
- | TRBJ1-3 | - | TRBV9 | TGTGCCAGCAGCCCCGACTTGGGGGGGGGAAACACCATATATTTT | CASSPDLGGGNTIYF
- | TRBJ2-3 | TRBD2 | TRBV7-3 | TGTGCCAGCAGCTACCTAGCGGGGGGGCTTAGCGTTACGCAGTATTTT | CASSYLAGGLSVTQYF
- | TRBJ1-2 | - | TRBV4-3 | TGCGCCAGCAGCCAAATGGGGCAGGATGAAATCGACTATGGCTACACCTTC | CASSQMGQDEIDYGYTF
medium-sized | TRBJ2-2 | - | TRBV19 | TGTGCCAGTAGTATCCAGACCGGGGAGCTGTTTTTT | CASSIQTGELFF
- | TRBJ1-2 | - | TRBV4-1 | TGCGCCAGCAGCCAAGAAAGGGGGGGTAGTCCTAACTATGGCTACACCTTC | CASSQERGGSPNYGYTF
- | TRBJ1-1 | - | TRBV19 | TGTGCCAGTAGTATAGATCTGGAACAAACCCCGCGGGACACTGAAGCTTTCTTT | CASSIDLEQTPRDTEAFF
once | TRBJ1-1 | - | TRBV4-1 | TGCGCCAGCAGCCAGGGGACTCAAGCTTTCTTT | CASSQGTQAFF
- | TRBJ2-2 | - | TRBV25-1 | TGTGCCAGCGGGACACCAAACACCGGGGAGCTGTTTTTT | CASGTPNTGELFF
few | TRBJ1-1 | TRBD1 | TRBV9 | TGTGCCAGCAGCCAAGACCAGGGGGGCACTGAAGCTTTCTTT | CASSQDQGGTEAFF
- | TRBJ2-1 | TRBD2 | TRBV6-4 | TGTGCCAGCAGTGATCGATTAGCGGGGGACTACAATGAGCAGTTCTTC | CASSDRLAGDYNEQFF
- | TRBJ1-6 | - | TRBV5-4 | TGTGCCAGCAGCTCGAGCTCCTATAATTCACCCCTCCACTTT | CASSSSSYNSPLHF
- | TRBJ2-7 | - | TRBV7-9 | TGTGCCAGCAGCTTAGGGGCTATGTACGAGCAGTACTTC | CASSLGAMYEQYF
- | TRBJ1-1 | TRBD1 | TRBV9 | TGTGCCAGCAGCGTAGGGGACAGGGGGCGAGGTAACACTGAAGCTTTCTTT | CASSVGDRGRGNTEAFF
- | TRBJ1-2 | TRBD1 | TRBV6-5 | TGTGCCAGCAGTCCTGCCGGGACAGCTATTGGCTACACCTTC | CASSPAGTAIGYTF
- | TRBJ2-1 | TRBD1 | TRBV27 | TGTGCCAGCAGTTTAGACAGGGTCTCCTACAATGAGCAGTTCTTC | CASSLDRVSYNEQFF
- | TRBJ1-1 | TRBD1 | TRBV5-1 | TGCGCCAGCAGCTTGGGGATGGACAGGGGGAACACTGAAGCTTTCTTT | CASSLGMDRGNTEAFF
- | TRBJ2-2 | - | TRBV7-6 | TGTGCCAGCAGCGCGGGACCGGCGGACACCGGGGAGCTGTTTTTT | CASSAGPADTGELFF
- | TRBJ2-1 | TRBD1 | TRBV7-2 | TGTGCCAGCAGCTCACGCGACGGGGACAGGGCGGGATACAATGAGCAGTTCTTC | CASSSRDGDRAGYNEQFF
- | TRBJ2-7 | - | TRBV30 | TGTGCCTGGAGTGCAGGGCACGAGCAGTACTTC | CAWSAGHEQYF
- | TRBJ2-1 | TRBD1 | TRBV5-4 | TGTGCCAGCAGCTCCCTGGACAGGGGATATGTAAATGAGCAGTTCTTC | CASSSLDRGYVNEQFF
- | TRBJ2-5 | TRBD2 | TRBV5-6 | TGTGCCAGCAGCTGGGGGACTAGCGGGGGGGCCGAGACCCAGTACTTC | CASSWGTSGGAETQYF
- | TRBJ2-7 | TRBD1 | TRBV19 | TGTGCCAGTAGTGCGACAGGGGGCACGTCTGGCGAGCAGTACTTC | CASSATGGTSGEQYF
- | TRBJ2-5 | TRBD2 | TRBV10-2 | TGCGCCAGCAGTGAGGAGTGGCGGGGGGGCCGCGAGACCCAGTACTTC | CASSEEWRGGRETQYF
- | TRBJ1-1 | - | TRBV27 | TGTGCCAGCAGTCCCATGGGCAGAGACGACACTGAAGCTTTCTTT | CASSPMGRDDTEAFF
- | TRBJ1-2 | - | TRBV9 | TGTGCCAGCAGGGAACAGGAGGGTGGCTACACCTTC | CASREQEGGYTF
once | TRBJ2-7 | TRBD1 | TRBV5-1 | TGCGCCAGCAGCGGGGACAGGGGGCCATCCTACGAGCAGTACTTC | CASSGDRGPSYEQYF
once | TRBJ2-7 | - | TRBV5-6 | TGTGCCAGCATATCAACTGGGACAATCCCCTCCTACGAGCAGTACTTC | CASISTGTIPSYEQYF
- | TRBJ2-3 | TRBD2 | TRBV7-9 | TGTGCCAGCAGCTCATTGGTAGCGGGGGACACAGATACGCAGTATTTT | CASSSLVAGDTDTQYF
- | TRBJ2-2 | TRBD2 | TRBV4-2 | TGTGCCAGCAGCCAATCGGCTAGCGGGGGGGCGATTAGCGGGGAGCTGTTTTTT | CASSQSASGGAISGELFF
- | TRBJ1-2 | - | TRBV7-9 | TGTGCCAGCAGCTCGTCCTCCGGGGGAGGTGGCTACACCTTC | CASSSSSGGGGYTF
- | TRBJ2-5 | TRBD1 | TRBV7-9 | TGTGCCAGCAGCTTAGGGGGACAGGGGGCTCGAGAGACCCAGTACTTC | CASSLGGQGARETQYF
- | TRBJ2-7 | - | TRBV5-8 | TGTGCCAGCAACCGTCTTAAGGTCCACAGCTCCTACGAGCAGTACTTC | CASNRLKVHSSYEQYF
- | TRBJ1-3 | TRBD1 | TRBV29-1 | TGCAGCGTCTTAACAGGGGGACCGGGAAACACCATATATTTT | CSVLTGGPGNTIYF
- | TRBJ1-1 | - | TRBV5-1 | TGCGCCAGCAGTTGGGGGGGGGAGGCTGAAGCTTTCTTT | CASSWGGEAEAFF
- | TRBJ2-7 | TRBD2 | TRBV5-4 | TGTGCCAGCAGCTCGGCTCTAGGCGGGGGGGCCTACGAGCAGTACTTC | CASSSALGGGAYEQYF
- | TRBJ2-3 | TRBD2 | TRBV4-3 | TGCGCCAGCACCCCAAGGTACGGAAGCGGGGCAGATACGCAGTATTTT | CASTPRYGSGADTQYF
- | TRBJ1-2 | - | TRBV27 | TGTGCCAGCAGTTTATCTCGCGGGAGTCATGGCTACACCTTC | CASSLSRGSHGYTF
- | TRBJ1-2 | - | TRBV4-3 | TGCGCCAGCAGCCGGGGCAGTGGCTACACCTTC | CASSRGSGYTF
- | TRBJ1-1 | - | TRBV4-3 | TGCGCCAGCAGCCAAGTTTGGGGCAACGAGCAGGCTGAAGCTTTCTTT | CASSQVWGNEQAEAFF
- | TRBJ2-7 | TRBD1 | TRBV6-5 | TGTGCCAGCAGCACCCGGGACAGCAACTACGAGCAGTACTTC | CASSTRDSNYEQYF
once | TRBJ2-3 | TRBD2 | TRBV13 | TGTGCCAGCAGCCAAGACCGGGACTATAACACAGATACGCAGTATTTT | CASSQDRDYNTDTQYF
- | TRBJ1-5 | - | TRBV4-3 | TGCGCCAGCAGCCAAGATCGGGGGGTCGTTCAGCCCCAGCATTTT | CASSQDRGVVQPQHF
- | TRBJ2-1 | TRBD2 | TRBV9 | TGTGCCAGCAGCGTAGTGGGCGGGGGGGCCGATGAGCAGTTCTTC | CASSVVGGGADEQFF
- | TRBJ2-1 | TRBD2 | TRBV19 | TGTGCCAGTAAGGTAGCGGGGGAGTACAATGAGCAGTTCTTC | CASKVAGEYNEQFF
- | TRBJ1-1 | - | TRBV7-9 | TGTGCCAGCAGCCGGCCATTGGGGCTGGACACTGAAGCTTTCTTT | CASSRPLGLDTEAFF
- | TRBJ2-5 | - | TRBV25-1 | TGTGCCAGCAGTGAAGGAAGGGGCCGAGAGACCCAGTACTTC | CASSEGRGRETQYF
- | TRBJ1-4 | - | TRBV25-1 | TGTGCCAGCAGTGAAAACGCAGGGTTTCCTAATGAAAAACTGTTTTTT | CASSENAGFPNEKLFF
- | TRBJ1-3 | - | TRBV6-6 | TGTGCCAGCAGTAGGGGATCCTCAGGGGTCGGAAACACCATATATTTT | CASSRGSSGVGNTIYF
once | TRBJ2-7 | TRBD1 | TRBV7-2 | TGTGCCAGCAGCTTCGGGGACAGCTACGAGCAGTACTTC | CASSFGDSYEQYF
- | TRBJ1-1 | - | TRBV11-3 | TGTGCCAGCAGCCCAAGGGGTGGAGCAGCTTTCTTT | CASSPRGGAAFF
- | TRBJ1-3 | TRBD1 | TRBV4-1 | TGCGCCAGCAGCCGCGGACAGGGCTCGGACACCATATATTTT | CASSRGQGSDTIYF
once | TRBJ1-3 | - | TRBV4-1 | TGCGCCAGCAGCCAGGGATTAACAGGGATTACTGGAAACACCATATATTTT | CASSQGLTGITGNTIYF
- | TRBJ1-2 | - | TRBV19 | TGTGCCAGTAGTATAGGATGGAGTGGCTACACCTTC | CASSIGWSGYTF
once | TRBJ1-1 | - | TRBV19 | TGTGCCAGTAGTATAGAACGGAGCGAGGTTAACACTGAAGCTTTCTTT | CASSIERSEVNTEAFF
- | TRBJ2-7 | - | TRBV6-1 | TGTGCCAGCAGGGAGGTTTACGAGCAGTACTTC | CASREVYEQYF
few | TRBJ2-5 | TRBD2 | TRBV2 | TGTGCCAGCAGGAAATCCCTGAGCGGGGGGGCCGTAGAGACCCAGTACTTC | CASRKSLSGGAVETQYF